Detailed here is one TCR beta chain. Generated by immunoSEQ multiplex PCR, the TCRdb table keeps only in-frame clones and is missing some. Found here are about 200,000 clones, about 85% of them singletons; the top ten hold about a tenth. The data were obtained in a study of blood T cell repertoires in COVID-19. The CDR3 covers 14 residues. V trimming: 5 bases; J trimming: 0 bases; junction bases outside the gene matches: 1. Germline V CDR1 and CDR2: WSHSY, SAAADI. The chain is built from TRBV10-2 and TRBJ2-1; 7 positions agree with TRBD2. Sample: peripheral blood. This TCR was sampled from a woman aged 45-60 years with COVID-19, enrolled during active disease. The CDR3 nucleotides are TGCGCCAGCAGTAGCGGGGCCTCCTACAATGAGCAGTTCTTC. Its protein is CASSSGASYNEQFF.